The T cell receptor (beta chain) under discussion was sequenced for a study of tumor-infiltrating lymphocytes in primary liver carcinoma. The wider study: All patients had surgically resected primary liver carcinoma.

Details on this clonotype: At one of its ends the junction is not consistent with the germline gene, which may arise from a read error.

With around 490 ng total RNA as template and a constant-region primer, TCR beta cDNA was made. The TCR beta library was amplified through three nested multiplex PCR rounds in a modified ARM-PCR procedure. Both of the initial two PCR rounds ran for around 9 cycles and employed TRBV1-TRBV30 forward primers alongside a C-beta reverse primer. TCRdb used MiXCR to reprocess the multiplex PCR reads, holding one entry per CDR3 protein. The table has fewer than 400,000 distinct CDR3 sequences, approximately 60% seen once. Blood RNA came from unsorted whole blood; germline DNA was also extracted. Treatment-naive at the time, the patients had chronic HBV infection. The CDR3 has 15 residues.

The rearrangement joins TRBV12-3 or TRBV12-4 to TRBJ1-6, with D unclear. Sequences were obtained from peripheral blood. This receptor was obtained from a man in his forties with primary liver carcinoma and hepatitis B virus infection. The CDR3 sequence is CASSLAGAYNSPLRF. CDR3 coding DNA: TGTGCCAGCAGTTTAGCAGGAGCTTATAATTCACCCCTCCGCTTT.